Listed below are T cell receptor beta chains from one sample, sequenced in a study of blood T cell repertoires in COVID-19. This table comes from immunoSEQ multiplex PCR, and its TCRdb copy is limited to in-frame clones, with some not included. Of about 120,000 clones listed, roughly 90% are singletons. The sequenced sample was peripheral blood. Receptors originate from a human donor in a cohort sampled during active COVID-19. Each CDR3 is given with its conserved first and last residue. The D gene is left open where the match is weak. Rows may omit the clone size; those that give it use once, few, many or a size class.

J gene,clone size,D gene,V gene,CDR3 DNA,CDR3 protein
TRBJ2-3,NA,NA,TRBV9,TGTGCCAGCAGGGCTCCTAGCACAGATACGCAGTATTTT,CASRAPSTDTQYF
TRBJ1-3,NA,NA,TRBV19,TGTGCCAGTAGCAGCCGGGACACCTCTGGAAACACCATATATTTT,CASSSRDTSGNTIYF
TRBJ2-4,NA,NA,TRBV3-1/TRBV3-2,TGTGCCAGCAGCCAAGTACACAGGGAAGGGAAAAACATTCAGTACTTC,CASSQVHREGKNIQYF
TRBJ2-7,NA,NA,TRBV3-1/TRBV3-2,TGTGCCAGCAGCCAAGGAGGAAGGTACGAGCAGTACTTC,CASSQGGRYEQYF
TRBJ2-7,NA,TRBD1,TRBV7-9,TGTGCCAGCAGCTTGATGGACAGGGGGCCCGAGCAGTACTTC,CASSLMDRGPEQYF
TRBJ1-4,NA,NA,TRBV25-1,TGTGCCAGCAGTGAGCCGGGTATCAAACCCAATGAAAAACTGTTTTTT,CASSEPGIKPNEKLFF
TRBJ2-1,NA,TRBD2,TRBV12-3/TRBV12-4,TGTGCCAGTGAGCGGGAGGGCCGGGGTGAGCAGTTCTTC,CASEREGRGEQFF
TRBJ1-4,NA,TRBD1,TRBV6-2/TRBV6-3,TGTGCCAGCAGCCCCGGGACAGTTTATGAAAAACTGTTTTTT,CASSPGTVYEKLFF
TRBJ2-2,NA,NA,TRBV6-5,TGTGCCAGCAGAAAGACAGGCTCGAACACCGGGGAGCTGTTTTTT,CASRKTGSNTGELFF
TRBJ1-1,NA,NA,TRBV6-2/TRBV6-3,TGTGCCAGCAGCCGAACCAACAGGGAGGGTGGTGAAGCTTTCTTT,CASSRTNREGGEAFF
TRBJ1-1,NA,TRBD1,TRBV7-8,TGTGCCAGCCAAAGAGGGGACAGGGGGGGTCAGAACACTGAAGCTTTCTTT,CASQRGDRGGQNTEAFF
TRBJ1-3,once,NA,TRBV4-2,TGTGCCAGCAGGGCCACGGGATCCTCTGGAAACACCATATATTTT,CASRATGSSGNTIYF
TRBJ2-1,once,NA,TRBV7-2,TGTGCCAGCAGCCGCGATGGGGCAGGGGCATACAATGAGCAGTTCTTC,CASSRDGAGAYNEQFF
TRBJ2-7,NA,NA,TRBV5-4,TGTGCCAGCAGCTTATTCCAGACTGCCTACGAGCAGTACTTC,CASSLFQTAYEQYF
TRBJ1-4,NA,NA,TRBV29-1,TGCAGCGTTAGACCGACAGTTTATGAAAAACTGTTTTTT,CSVRPTVYEKLFF
TRBJ2-5,NA,TRBD1,TRBV18,TGTGCCAGCTCACCACGGCAGGGGGAGGAGACCCAGTACTTC,CASSPRQGEETQYF
TRBJ2-3,NA,TRBD2,TRBV11-3,TGTGCCAGCAGCTTAGGCGGGAGGGCCGGTACAGATACGCAGTATTTT,CASSLGGRAGTDTQYF
TRBJ1-2,NA,NA,TRBV5-1,TGCGCCAGCAGCTTGGGACAGAGCACCTATGGCTACACCTTC,CASSLGQSTYGYTF
TRBJ1-2,once,TRBD1,TRBV7-8,TGTGCCAGCAGCGAGAACAGGGGGCGGCAGGGCTACACCTTC,CASSENRGRQGYTF
TRBJ2-5,NA,NA,TRBV7-2,TGTGCCAGCAGCGAGCAGTTCAGGGACCAAGAGACCCAGTACTTC,CASSEQFRDQETQYF
TRBJ1-5,NA,NA,TRBV5-6,TGTGCCAGCAGCTTAGGGGGTGGAGGCGAAGTTTGGGCCCAGCATTTT,CASSLGGGGEVWAQHF
TRBJ2-6,NA,NA,TRBV7-3,TGTGCCAGCAGCCGGACAGTTGGGGCCAACGTCCTGACTTTC,CASSRTVGANVLTF
TRBJ2-1,NA,NA,TRBV6-6,TGTGCCAGCAGGGGTCGCGGGGAAAACAATGAGCAGTTCTTC,CASRGRGENNEQFF
TRBJ1-1,NA,NA,TRBV5-1,TGCGCCAGCCGAGCCAGACTGGTAACTGAAGCTTTCTTT,CASRARLVTEAFF
TRBJ1-4,NA,TRBD1,TRBV5-4,TGTGCCAGCAGCGGGTTACAGGGGAATTCTGAAAAACTGTTTTTT,CASSGLQGNSEKLFF
TRBJ1-5,NA,NA,TRBV2,TGTGCCAGCGCTGGGGAGGGCAATCAGCCCCAGCATTTT,CASAGEGNQPQHF
TRBJ2-3,NA,NA,TRBV19,TGTGCCAGTGGCAAAACAAACACAGATACGCAGTATTTT,CASGKTNTDTQYF
TRBJ1-3,NA,NA,TRBV4-1,TGCGCCAGCAGCCAAGATTCTGGACAAGCCTCTGGAAACACCATATATTTT,CASSQDSGQASGNTIYF
TRBJ1-3,NA,TRBD1,TRBV27,TGTGCCAGCGGACAGGCACCCTCTGGAAACACCATATATTTT,CASGQAPSGNTIYF
TRBJ1-3,NA,NA,TRBV2,TGTGCCAGCAGTGCGAGGGATGGCTCTGGAAACACCATATATTTT,CASSARDGSGNTIYF
TRBJ2-7,NA,TRBD1,TRBV5-8,TGTGCCAGCAGCTTGACTACAGGGGGAAGCTACGAGCAGTACTTC,CASSLTTGGSYEQYF
TRBJ1-4,NA,TRBD1,TRBV5-8,TGTGCCAGCAGCTTGGGCGCCGGGACAGCTAATGAAAAACTGTTTTTT,CASSLGAGTANEKLFF
TRBJ2-3,once,NA,TRBV18,TGTGCCAGCTCACCTGTAGCGGTGGGGAGCACAGATACGCAGTATTTT,CASSPVAVGSTDTQYF
TRBJ1-2,NA,TRBD1,TRBV7-9,TGTGCCAGCAGCCTCTCCCGGGACAGGGAACAAGGCTACACCTTC,CASSLSRDREQGYTF
TRBJ2-7,NA,NA,TRBV3-1/TRBV3-2,TGTGCCAGCAGCTATGAACTCGGCGAGCAGTACTTC,CASSYELGEQYF
TRBJ2-7,NA,NA,TRBV18,TGTGCCAGCTCACGACAAGAGTACGAGCAGTACTTC,CASSRQEYEQYF
TRBJ1-2,NA,NA,TRBV4-1,TGCGCCAGCAGCCAAGGGGAGGATTTCTATGGCTACACCTTC,CASSQGEDFYGYTF
TRBJ2-1,once,NA,TRBV12-3/TRBV12-4,TGTGCCAGCAGATCCAGCGGGCCTGAGCAGTTCTTC,CASRSSGPEQFF
TRBJ2-3,NA,NA,TRBV19,TGTGCCAGTAGCCAAAGGCGGGACACAGATACGCAGTATTTT,CASSQRRDTDTQYF
TRBJ1-2,NA,NA,TRBV6-6,TGTGCCAGCAGTCTGGAGGGACCTCCGAGCGGGATCTATGGCTACACCTTC,CASSLEGPPSGIYGYTF
TRBJ1-5,NA,TRBD1,TRBV19,TGTGCCAGTAGTGAGACAGGGAGGAGAGGCAATCAGCCCCAGCATTTT,CASSETGRRGNQPQHF
TRBJ1-5,NA,TRBD1,TRBV7-9,TGTGCCAGCAGCGCACAGGGGTGGGATCAGCCCCAGCATTTT,CASSAQGWDQPQHF
TRBJ2-5,NA,TRBD1,TRBV3-1/TRBV3-2,TGTGCCAGCAGCCAAGTAGGGGGCCAACAGACCCAGTACTTC,CASSQVGGQQTQYF
TRBJ2-1,NA,NA,TRBV15,TGTGCCACCAGCAGAGATCCCGGCAGGGATGAGCAGTTCTTC,CATSRDPGRDEQFF
TRBJ1-5,NA,TRBD1,TRBV27,TGTGCCAGCAGTTTATCGGGGACAGGGAATAGCAATCAGCCCCAGCATTTT,CASSLSGTGNSNQPQHF
TRBJ2-7,many,NA,TRBV3-1/TRBV3-2,TGTGCCAGCAGCCAAATCGGACAGTTCGGCGAGCAGTACTTC,CASSQIGQFGEQYF
TRBJ2-3,NA,NA,TRBV5-6,TGTGCCAGCAGCCCCGGAGGCGGAGATGTCGGAGATACGCAGTATTTT,CASSPGGGDVGDTQYF
TRBJ1-5,NA,NA,TRBV29-1,TGCAGCGTTGGGTACGGAGGCAATCAGCCCCAGCATTTT,CSVGYGGNQPQHF